Following are 10 T cell receptor beta chains from one sample sequenced in a study of early stage breast cancer tumors. Only in-frame clones appear in the TCRdb table, and some are missing; sequencing was by immunoSEQ multiplex PCR. The profile shows tens of thousands of clones, 78% of them singletons. Sequencing used blood. These receptors all stem from a person in their 40s with breast cancer.

The V call is TRBV30, the J call TRBJ2-3; 14 bases match TRBD2. Trimming cost V 3 bases and J 4 bases; bases outside gene matches: 15. The CDR3 spans 19 residues. Germline CDR1 and CDR2: GTSNPN and SVGIG (reference sequence). CDR3 sequence (DNA): TGTGCCTGGAGGCTAAAGGGACAGGGACTAGCGGGAGTTTCAGATACGCAGTATTTT. Its translation is CAWRLKGQGLAGVSDTQYF.

V usage is TRBV4-2 and J usage is TRBJ2-5; D remains unclear. This CDR3 region has 13 residues. The germline V gene encodes CDR1 LGHNA and CDR2 YNFKEQ. The germline V and J ends were trimmed by 0 bases and 7 bases, with 9 bases remaining between them. The CDR3 region is CASSQDLEGTQYF. CDR3 sequence (DNA): TGTGCCAGCAGCCAAGACCTAGAAGGGACCCAGTACTTC.

This chain links TRBV2 with TRBJ2-7; 10 bases are shared with TRBD1. Germline loops: CDR1 SNHLY, CDR2 FYNNEI. The CDR3 contains 13 residues. V was pared by 5 bases and J by 7 bases, with 5 bases of the junction left unmatched. The CDR3 sequence: CASSPDRGREQYF. CDR3 DNA sequence: TGTGCCAGCAGTCCGGACAGGGGGAGGGAGCAGTACTTC.

The rearrangement links TRBV4-2 to TRBJ1-6; 9 bases line up with TRBD1. The CDR3 length is 14 residues. V trimming: 5 bases; J trimming: 10 bases; junction bases outside the gene matches: 6. CDR1 and CDR2 (germline): LGHNA, YNFKEQ. Here the CDR3 DNA reads TGTGCCAGCAGCAAGACAGGGGGTGTATCACCCCTCCACTTT. It encodes CASSKTGGVSPLHF.

This clone has just one count. The V call is TRBV18, the J call TRBJ1-1; TRBD1 aligns across 7 bases. The CDR3 is 15 amino acids. Germline V gene sequence: CDR1 KGHSH, CDR2 LQKENI. The V and J ends lost 1 base and 0 bases, in that order; junction bases with no gene match: 2. The CDR3 sequence is CASSPQDRLNTEAFF. The CDR3 DNA is TGTGCCAGCTCACCACAGGACAGGCTGAACACTGAAGCTTTCTTT.

The rearrangement joins TRBV21-1 to TRBJ2-4. TRBV21-1 is a pseudogene. The CDR3 has 16 amino acids. The CDR3 DNA reads TGTGCCAGCCCTTCATCGGATCAACTAGCCAAAAACATTCAGTACTTC. Translation gives CASPSSDQLAKNIQYF.

The chain couples TRBV2 to TRBJ2-3; no clear D. In germline, CDR1 is SNHLY, CDR2 FYNNEI. The V gene lost 6 bases and the J gene lost 1 base, with 20 bases spanning the gap. CDR3 length: 17 residues. CDR3 coding DNA: TGTGCCAGCAGCGGCCCCCCCGGCTCGACCGGCACAGATACGCAGTATTTT. Translated, it gives CASSGPPGSTGTDTQYF. Together with reference TRBV2 and TRBJ2-3, the CDR3 gives the full variable domain: EPEVTQTPSHQVTQMGQEVILRCVPISNHLYFYWYRQILGQKVEFLVSFYNNEISEKSEIFDDQFSVERPDGSNFTLKIRSTKLEDSAMYFCASSGPPGSTGTDTQYFGPGTRLTVL.

This chain joins TRBV5-1 and TRBJ2-5, with TRBD2 matching over 8 bases. The CDR3 has 15 residues. CDR1 and CDR2 from the germline V gene are SGHRS and YFSETQ. V dropped 0 bases and J dropped 4; count of bases not matched to a gene: 5. The CDR3 DNA reads TGCGCCAGCAGCTTGGGTAGGGCGGGAGGAGAGACCCAGTACTTC. It codes for CASSLGRAGGETQYF.

This chain links TRBV4-2 with TRBJ2-3; TRBD2 matches at 7 bases. This CDR3 is built from 16 residues. The germline V gene encodes CDR1 LGHNA and CDR2 YNFKEQ. Germline trimming cut 0 bases from V and 1 base from J; bases unmatched to any gene: 4. The CDR3 DNA follows: TGTGCCAGCAGCCAAGAGCGGGGGACGGGCACAGATACGCAGTATTTT. Amino acids: CASSQERGTGTDTQYF.

V gene TRBV5-1 combines with J gene TRBJ2-3, with 8 bases that match TRBD2. Germline values: CDR1 SGHRS, CDR2 YFSETQ. Trimming cost V 4 bases and J 5 bases; bases outside gene matches: 15. The CDR3 sequence is 17 residues long. CDR3: CASSPRGDGRAIDTQYF. DNA for the CDR3: TGCGCCAGCAGCCCCCGTGGGGACGGGAGGGCCATAGATACGCAGTATTTT.